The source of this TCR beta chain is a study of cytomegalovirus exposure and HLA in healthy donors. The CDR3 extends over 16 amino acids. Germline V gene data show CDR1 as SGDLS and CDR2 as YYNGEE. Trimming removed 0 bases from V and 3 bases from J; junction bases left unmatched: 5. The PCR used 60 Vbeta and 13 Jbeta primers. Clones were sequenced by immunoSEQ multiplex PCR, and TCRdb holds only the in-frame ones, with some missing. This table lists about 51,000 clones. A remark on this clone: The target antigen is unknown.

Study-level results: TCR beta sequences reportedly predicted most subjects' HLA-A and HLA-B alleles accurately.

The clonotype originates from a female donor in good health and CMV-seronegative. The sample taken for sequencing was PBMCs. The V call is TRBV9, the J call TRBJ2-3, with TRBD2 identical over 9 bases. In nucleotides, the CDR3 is TGTGCCAGCAGCGTAGTTAGCGGGAGCCCAACAGATACGCAGTATTTT. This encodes CASSVVSGSPTDTQYF. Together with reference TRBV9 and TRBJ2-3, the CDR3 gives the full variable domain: DSGVTQTPKHLITATGQRVTLRCSPRSGDLSVYWYQQSLDQGLQFLIQYYNGEERAKGNILERFSAQQFPDLHSELNLSSLELGDSALYFCASSVVSGSPTDTQYFGPGTRLTVL.